These 25 T cell receptor beta chains were all obtained from the same sample, sequenced in a study of CD8+ T cells in alopecia areata. Treatment given: oral pan-JAK inhibitor, 5-10 mg twice daily. Reverse transcribed after extraction, RNA yielded cDNA as the sequencing template. The table came from immunoSEQ multiplex PCR; TCRdb's copy has only in-frame clones and leaves some out. The top ten hold more than 0.85% of the sample, which has under 300,000 clones, over 45% seen once. The sample was CD4+ T cells sorted from blood, taken at roughly week 52, from a patient treated with tofacitinib. The source of these receptors is a human donor with alopecia areata.

This sequence joins TRBV10-3 and TRBJ1-2, with D tentatively TRBD1 (6 bases). The CDR3 is 14 amino acids. Per germline, CDR1 ENHRY and CDR2 SYGVKD. The germline V and J ends were trimmed by 0 bases and 13 bases, with 18 bases remaining between them. The CDR3 nucleotides are TGTGCCATCAGTGAGTCTGTTTTTCGGACAGTGGCCACCTTC. Protein: CAISESVFRTVATF.

V gene TRBV10-2 combines with J gene TRBJ2-1; TRBD2 is a possible D gene (6 bases). Germline lookup yields CDR1 WSHSY and CDR2 SAAADI. V lost 10 bases, J lost 7 bases, and 17 bases lay in between. The CDR3 length is 13 residues. The DNA of the CDR3 is TGCGCCACCGATACTAGCCTACGGAATGAGCAGTTCTTC. Residues: CATDTSLRNEQFF.

This clone showed up just a few times. This chain connects TRBV9 to TRBJ2-1, with 11 bases identical to TRBD2. The CDR3 length is 16 residues. Germline loops: CDR1 SGDLS, CDR2 YYNGEE. J lost 8 bases, V lost 0 bases, and 7 bases had no gene match. The CDR3 loop reads CASSVGASGGLDEQFF. The CDR3 DNA reads TGTGCCAGCAGCGTAGGGGCTAGCGGGGGGTTGGATGAGCAGTTCTTC.

The chain carries TRBV29-1 and TRBJ1-2; a weak D match, TRBD1 (6 bases). Germline CDR1 and CDR2: SQVTM and ANQGSEA. Deletions cut 6 bases from V and 4 bases from J, with 15 bases between. This CDR3 contains 13 residues. The DNA of the CDR3 is TGCAGCGTGGCACAGGGAGGTGGCTATGGCTACACCTTC. Its protein product is CSVAQGGGYGYTF.

The chain carries TRBV6-5 and TRBJ1-1; D possibly corresponds to TRBD1 (6 bases). V lost 6 bases and J lost 3, with 17 bases in between. Germline loops: CDR1 MNHEY, CDR2 SVGAGI. The length of the CDR3 is 15 residues. The CDR3 protein is CASRITAGADTEAFF. The CDR3 bases are TGTGCCAGCAGGATAACCGCAGGGGCGGACACTGAAGCTTTCTTT.

This chain connects TRBV29-1 to TRBJ2-1; 7 bases agree with TRBD2. Germline values: CDR1 SQVTM, CDR2 ANQGSEA. J gave up 6 bases and V 3 bases, and 11 bases lay outside the gene matches. The CDR3 runs to 15 residues. The chain's CDR3 is CSVEGGRGEGNEQFF. In nucleotides, the CDR3 is TGCAGCGTTGAGGGAGGTCGGGGGGAAGGCAATGAGCAGTTCTTC.

A few counts support this clone. This chain links TRBV7-8 with TRBJ1-5, with D perhaps matching TRBD1 (5 bases). Germline V gene sequence: CDR1 SGHVS, CDR2 FQNEAQ. CDR3 length: 17 amino acids. V lost 5 bases, J lost 5 bases, and 22 bases lay in between. The CDR3 sequence is CASSTRWVWGNDQPQHF. The CDR3 DNA is TGTGCCAGCAGCACAAGATGGGTTTGGGGCAATGATCAGCCCCAGCATTTT.

CDR3 sequence (DNA): TGTGCCAGCAGCTCACGACAGGGCGGTCCAATGAACACTGAAGCTTTCTTT. Its protein product is CASSSRQGGPMNTEAFF. This chain joins TRBV7-2 and TRBJ1-1, with TRBD1 matching 7 bases. V lost 4 bases to trimming and J lost 0 bases; unmatched junction nucleotides: 11. Germline loops: CDR1 SGHTA, CDR2 FQGNSA. CDR3 length equals 17 residues.

In the case of this clone: The same CDR3 is also encoded by other DNA sequences in this sample. The J gene is TRBJ2-5, the V gene TRBV5-1, with TRBD1 matching 10 bases. The V gene's germline CDR1 is SGHRS and CDR2 YFSETQ. V lost 0 bases and J lost 3; bases outside the gene matches: 2. The CDR3 is 15 residues long. The CDR3 is CASSLGGTGEETQYF. In DNA, the CDR3 is TGCGCCAGCAGCTTGGGAGGGACAGGGGAAGAGACCCAGTACTTC.

The V call is TRBV29-1, the J call TRBJ1-1; D possibly corresponds to TRBD1 (5 bases). The CDR3 has 14 residues. CDR1 and CDR2 (germline): SQVTM, ANQGSEA. The V and J ends lost 4 bases and 1 base respectively, with 13 bases between them. In DNA form, the CDR3 reads TGCAGCGTTGGAGGTGGCACAGGGAACACTGAAGCTTTCTTT. Amino acid sequence: CSVGGGTGNTEAFF.

The DNA for the CDR3 is TGTGCCAGCAGTTCGACAGGGAGGGCTGAGCAGTTCTTC. Amino acids: CASSSTGRAEQFF. The V and J genes are TRBV6-5 and TRBJ2-1; the D call may be TRBD1 or TRBD2 (7 bases each). The germline V gene has CDR1 MNHEY and CDR2 SVGAGI. The CDR3 loop spans 13 amino acids. Trimming took 4 bases from V and 9 from J, leaving 13 bases between them.

The chain joins TRBV30 to TRBJ2-6; D call uncertain. The CDR3 totals 14 residues. The V end was cut by 2 bases, the J end by 0 bases, with 5 bases between. Germline-derived CDR1 and CDR2 are GTSNPN and SVGIG (reference sequence). In nucleotides, the CDR3 is TGTGCCTGGAGTATGGTCTCTGGGGCCAACGTCCTGACTTTC. This gives the protein CAWSMVSGANVLTF. Filled out from reference TRBV30 and TRBJ2-6, the complete variable domain reads SQTIHQWPATLVQPVGSPLSLECTVEGTSNPNLYWYRQAAGRGLQLLFYSVGIGQISSEVPQNLSASRPQDRQFILSSKKLLLSDSGFYLCAWSMVSGANVLTFGAGSRLTVL.

This clone has just a few counts. The chain is built from TRBV5-1 and TRBJ2-7; TRBD1 matches at 8 bases. CDR3 length equals 15 residues. Trimming removed 0 bases from V and 2 bases from J; junction bases left unmatched: 4. Germline CDR1 reads SGHRS; CDR2 reads YFSETQ. The CDR3 coding sequence is TGCGCCAGCAGCTTGGGGACAGGGCAGCCCTACGAGCAGTACTTC. It encodes CASSLGTGQPYEQYF.

V is TRBV20-1 and J is TRBJ2-1; either TRBD1 or TRBD2 may supply D (5 bases each). CDR3 size: 11 residues. V was cut by 6 bases and J by 6 bases, with 9 bases left in between. Germline V gene sequence: CDR1 DFQATT, CDR2 SNEGSKA (reference sequence). CDR3 sequence: CSAWGSNEQFF. DNA of the CDR3: TGCAGTGCCTGGGGGTCCAATGAGCAGTTCTTC.

The rearrangement joins TRBV6-5 to TRBJ2-3; D not resolved. CDR1 and CDR2 from the germline V gene are MNHEY and SVGAGI. The V end lost 10 bases, the J end lost 6 bases, and 20 bases lay between the germline ends. This CDR3 spans 14 amino acids. The CDR3 DNA is TGTGCCATCCAGGACCTATCCCGTCCGGATACGCAGTATTTT. As protein: CAIQDLSRPDTQYF.

This clone was seen more than once but under ten times. This chain uses TRBV6-5 with TRBJ1-1, with TRBD1 as a possible D gene (5 bases). CDR1 and CDR2 from the germline V gene are MNHEY and SVGAGI. This CDR3 spans 14 amino acids. Between the trimmed V and J ends, which lost 6 bases and 1 base, there was a span of 12 bases. The CDR3 protein is CASRRSGANTEAFF. The CDR3 DNA follows: TGTGCCAGCAGGCGGAGTGGGGCGAACACTGAAGCTTTCTTT.

This clone has a handful of counts. The chain uses TRBV5-1 and TRBJ2-1, with a possible D match to TRBD2 (5 bases). With 3 bases removed from V and 6 bases from J, the gap between germline ends came to 7 bases. CDR3 length equals 12 residues. Germline CDR1 SGHRS, CDR2 YFSETQ. CDR3 loop: CASSSDFNEQFF. The CDR3 nucleotides are TGCGCCAGCAGCTCGGACTTCAATGAGCAGTTCTTC.

The gene calls are TRBV29-1 and TRBJ1-1; the D is unclear. Per germline, CDR1 SQVTM and CDR2 ANQGSEA. Trimming took 3 bases from V and 7 from J, leaving 12 bases between them. The CDR3 has 12 residues. The CDR3 DNA is TGCAGCGTTGAGGCGATGCCTATTGAAGCTTTCTTT. Translation: CSVEAMPIEAFF.

The V gene is TRBV9, the J gene TRBJ1-1, with no clear D. The V and J ends lost 0 bases and 2 bases respectively, with 8 bases between them. The CDR3 has 14 amino acids. CDR1 and CDR2 from the germline V gene are SGDLS and YYNGEE. The DNA of the CDR3 is TGTGCCAGCAGCGTAGAGGCGCACAACACTGAAGCTTTCTTT. Protein: CASSVEAHNTEAFF.

The chain combines TRBV2 with TRBJ2-3, with no clear D. The CDR3 sequence is 14 residues long. The V end was cut by 6 bases, the J end by 0 bases, with 10 bases between. Germline loops: CDR1 SNHLY, CDR2 FYNNEI. The CDR3 sequence is CASRKMTSTDTQYF. In nucleotides, the CDR3 is TGTGCCAGCAGGAAAATGACTAGCACAGATACGCAGTATTTT.

This chain connects TRBV7-9 to TRBJ1-4, with D unresolved. Trimming shortened V by 3 bases and J by 0 bases, and 2 bases separated the two germline ends. This CDR3 region has 13 residues. CDR1 is SEHNR, CDR2 FQNEAQ, per germline (reference sequence). The CDR3 DNA reads as TGTGCCAGCAGCTTTACAACTAATGAAAAACTGTTTTTT. The encoded protein is CASSFTTNEKLFF.

The chain's CDR3 is CSVEVGVGTGELFF. In DNA, the CDR3 is TGCAGCGTTGAAGTAGGGGTTGGCACCGGGGAGCTGTTTTTT. The chain employs TRBV29-1 and TRBJ2-2; TRBD1 might be the D (5 bases). V lost 1 base and J lost 4, with 10 bases in between. CDR1 is SQVTM, CDR2 ANQGSEA, per germline. This CDR3 contains 14 residues.

The chain recombines TRBV29-1 with TRBJ2-7, with D perhaps matching TRBD1 (6 bases). This CDR3 comprises 14 residues. Germline loops: CDR1 SQVTM, CDR2 ANQGSEA. The ends were cut back, 5 bases at V and 0 bases at J, with 14 bases in the middle. The CDR3 is CSVKTGFGSYEQYF. CDR3 in DNA: TGCAGCGTTAAAACAGGGTTCGGCTCCTACGAGCAGTACTTC.

The rearrangement links TRBV5-4 to TRBJ2-1; TRBD2 matches 7 bases. The V and J ends lost 4 bases and 7 bases, in that order; junction bases with no gene match: 11. Per germline, CDR1 SGHNT and CDR2 YYREEE (reference sequence). This CDR3 is 15 amino acids long. CDR3 DNA: TGTGCCAGCAGCCCCCAGCGGGGCGGCAAAAATGAGCAGTTCTTC. Translated, it gives CASSPQRGGKNEQFF.

This rearrangement joins TRBV30 to TRBJ1-1; no clear D. The germline CDR1 and CDR2 sequences are GTSNPN and SVGIG (reference sequence). The CDR3 spans 15 residues. V lost 3 bases to trimming and J lost 2 bases, with 16 bases between them. Here the CDR3 reads CAWRNSNSENTEAFF. The CDR3, as DNA: TGTGCCTGGAGAAACTCCAACAGTGAAAACACTGAAGCTTTCTTT.